These 23 T cell receptor beta chains were sequenced from one sample in a study of neoadjuvant nivolumab and ipilimumab in lung cancer. The data were produced by immunoSEQ multiplex PCR, yet TCRdb's version contains in-frame clones alone and is incomplete. This sample yields about 10,000 clones, of which about four fifths are seen a single time; roughly 3.7% belongs to the top ten. Sequencing was performed on peripheral blood, taken before neoadjuvant nivolumab, alone or with ipilimumab. The receptor set was obtained from an adult with non-small cell lung cancer.

This chain joins TRBV4-1 and TRBJ1-2; 9 bases are shared with TRBD1. This CDR3 has 15 residues. The ends lost 2 bases at V and 8 bases at J; junction bases unmatched: 9. Germline V gene lookup returns CDR1 MGHRA and CDR2 YSYEKL. The CDR3 DNA reads as TGCGCCAGCAGCCAAATGACAGGGGGGCTTGTAGGCTACACCTTC. Amino acid sequence: CASSQMTGGLVGYTF.

The chain uses TRBV6-1 and TRBJ2-2; D unclear. Trimming removed 8 bases at V and 0 bases at J, with 4 bases between. The germline CDR1 and CDR2 sequences are MNHNS and SASEGT. This CDR3 is 12 amino acids long. The CDR3 region is CASDSNTGELFF. DNA for the CDR3: TGTGCCAGCGACTCGAACACCGGGGAGCTGTTTTTT.

This rearrangement joins TRBV5-8 to TRBJ2-1; D may be TRBD2 (6 bases). V was clipped by 4 bases and J by 4 bases, with 12 bases between them. The length of the CDR3 is 14 residues. CDR1 is SGHTS, CDR2 YDEGEE, per germline. The chain's CDR3 is CASSAEGPYNEQFF. In DNA, the CDR3 is TGTGCCAGCAGCGCGGAGGGACCTTACAATGAGCAGTTCTTC. The full variable domain, with the rest looked up from reference TRBV5-8 and TRBJ2-1, is EAGVTQSPTHLIKTRGQQATLRCSPISGHTSVYWYQQALGLGLQFLLWYDEGEERNRGNFPPRFSGRQFPNYSSELNVNALELEDSALYLCASSAEGPYNEQFFGPGTRLTVL.

The chain carries TRBV7-2 and TRBJ2-7, with 7 nucleotides matching TRBD1. The CDR3 loop spans 16 amino acids. V shed 5 bases, J shed 4 bases, and the junction held 14 bases outside the gene matches. Germline-derived CDR1 and CDR2 are SGHTA and FQGNSA. CDR3 region: CASSPIDRQGRYEQYF. The CDR3 region has the DNA TGTGCCAGCAGCCCCATCGACAGACAGGGTCGGTACGAGCAGTACTTC.

This clone has just a few counts. The rearrangement uses TRBV2 and TRBJ1-1; 9 nucleotides match TRBD1. The ends lost 6 bases at V and 6 bases at J; junction bases unmatched: 5. The germline gives CDR1 SNHLY, CDR2 FYNNEI. This CDR3 has 13 residues. DNA of the CDR3: TGTGCCAGCAGCGGACAGGGGATGCCTGAAGCTTTCTTT. Protein product: CASSGQGMPEAFF.

The J gene is TRBJ1-4, the V gene TRBV5-1, with TRBD1 as a possible D gene (6 bases). CDR3 length: 15 residues. Trimming took off 0 bases at V and 8 bases at J, with 14 bases between the two ends. CDR1 and CDR2 from the germline V gene are SGHRS and YFSETQ. CDR3 DNA sequence: TGCGCCAGCAGCTTGGATGGGGGCGCTCGGGAAAAACTGTTTTTT. This sequence encodes CASSLDGGAREKLFF.

This clone came up a few times. The CDR3 coding sequence is TGTGCCAGTGCTCAGGGGGCGGAAGATACGCAGTATTTT. As protein: CASAQGAEDTQYF. The rearrangement joins TRBV6-4 to TRBJ2-3; 8 positions agree with TRBD1. Trimming cost V 9 bases and J 5 bases; bases outside gene matches: 7. The V gene's germline CDR1 is MRHNA and CDR2 SNTAGT. The CDR3 extends over 13 amino acids.

V is TRBV11-3 and J is TRBJ2-2; D is undetermined. Trimming pared 6 bases from V and 3 bases from J, leaving 5 bases between. Germline V CDR1 and CDR2: SGHNT, YENEEA. This CDR3 is 12 amino acids long. CDR3 residues: CASRSHTGELFF. The CDR3, as DNA: TGTGCCAGCAGGTCACACACCGGGGAGCTGTTTTTT.

This clone was picked up a small number of times. The V and J genes are TRBV6-5 and TRBJ2-7; TRBD1 agrees at 9 bases. The CDR3 is made up of 14 amino acids. V lost 0 bases to trimming and J lost 6 bases; unmatched junction nucleotides: 3. Per germline, CDR1 MNHEY and CDR2 SVGAGI. The CDR3 nucleotides read TGTGCCAGCAGTTACTCGGGACAGGGAAGCGAGCAGTACTTC. Encoded protein: CASSYSGQGSEQYF.

The chain couples TRBV10-2 to TRBJ1-1; 7 bases fit TRBD1. The germline V gene encodes CDR1 WSHSY and CDR2 SAAADI. The V and J ends lost 11 bases and 4 bases, in that order; junction bases with no gene match: 4. The CDR3 runs 11 residues. CDR3 protein: CASQGGTEAFF. The DNA for the CDR3 is TGCGCCTCCCAGGGGGGCACTGAAGCTTTCTTT.

V gene TRBV7-6 combines with J gene TRBJ2-7, with 7 bases fitting TRBD1. There are 16 residues in the CDR3. Unmatched junction bases numbered 8, after V lost 1 base and J lost 2 bases. Germline V gene data show CDR1 as SGHVS and CDR2 as FNYEAQ. CDR3 loop: CASSLVATTGTYEQYF. CDR3 DNA sequence: TGTGCCAGCAGCTTAGTCGCAACGACAGGGACCTACGAGCAGTACTTC.

Here the CDR3 reads CASSPGRPETQYF. The CDR3 DNA sequence: TGTGCCAGCTCACCGGGACGTCCGGAGACCCAGTACTTC. This chain joins TRBV18 and TRBJ2-5, with D perhaps being TRBD1 or TRBD2 (5 bases each). Germline assignment: CDR1 KGHSH and CDR2 LQKENI. Trimming took off 3 bases at V and 5 bases at J, with 10 bases between the two ends. The CDR3 spans 13 residues.

The chain has TRBV9 and TRBJ2-3, with TRBD2 matching 9 bases. The CDR3 runs to 17 residues. From germline, CDR1 is SGDLS and CDR2 YYNGEE. V lost 0 bases, J lost 4 bases, and 9 bases stayed unmatched. Here the CDR3 DNA reads TGTGCCAGCAGCGTAGGTGGCGGGAGGGCCGTGTCAGATACGCAGTATTTT. Amino acid sequence: CASSVGGGRAVSDTQYF.

V gene TRBV7-8 combines with J gene TRBJ1-4, with 8 nucleotides matching TRBD1. V shed 2 bases, J shed 8 bases, and the junction held 19 bases outside the gene matches. This CDR3 has 19 residues. Germline lookup yields CDR1 SGHVS and CDR2 FQNEAQ. DNA for the CDR3: TGTGCCAGCAGCTTACAGGCCAGGGGGCTTACCGTCGAAGGCGAAAAACTGTTTTTT. As protein: CASSLQARGLTVEGEKLFF.

The chain uses TRBV28 and TRBJ1-1; D remains ambiguous. CDR1 MDHEN and CDR2 SYDVKM come from the germline V gene. The CDR3 extends over 15 amino acids. V lost 1 base and J lost 6, with 15 bases in between. This CDR3 is CASSLYASRVAEAFF. Written as DNA, the CDR3 is TGTGCCAGCAGTTTATATGCATCCCGAGTGGCTGAAGCTTTCTTT. Full variable domain (remainder filled in from reference TRBV28 and TRBJ1-1): DVKVTQSSRYLVKRTGEKVFLECVQDMDHENMFWYRQDPGLGLRLIYFSYDVKMKEKGDIPEGYSVSREKKERFSLILESASTNQTSMYLCASSLYASRVAEAFFGQGTRLTVV.

The genes are TRBV6-4 and TRBJ1-2; 7 positions match TRBD1. V was clipped by 6 bases and J by 6 bases; unmatched bases: 7. The CDR3 has 13 amino acids. Germline lookup yields CDR1 MRHNA and CDR2 SNTAGT. CDR3 DNA: TGTGCCAGCAGGAGATCCGGGACAGATGGCTACACCTTC. Protein: CASRRSGTDGYTF.

The rearrangement links TRBV5-1 to TRBJ1-1, with 10 bases fitting TRBD1. This CDR3 has 13 residues. Germline V gene sequence: CDR1 SGHRS, CDR2 YFSETQ. J was trimmed by 8 bases and V by 4 bases; bases with no gene match: 5. CDR3 bases: TGCGCCAGCAGCCTGGACAGGGGGGCCGAAGCTTTCTTT. Its protein is CASSLDRGAEAFF.

This chain links TRBV19 with TRBJ1-1; D remains ambiguous. The CDR3 is 14 residues long. CDR1 and CDR2 (germline): LNHDA, SQIVND (reference sequence). The ends were cut back, 3 bases at V and 2 bases at J, with 10 bases in the middle. CDR3 nucleotide sequence: TGTGCCAGTAGTATTGTTAGATCCAACACTGAAGCTTTCTTT. Translating it yields CASSIVRSNTEAFF.

The chain uses TRBV25-1 and TRBJ1-1, with no clear D. The CDR3 is made up of 16 amino acids. The ends were cut back, 3 bases at V and 0 bases at J, with 14 bases in the middle. Germline V gene sequence: CDR1 MGHDK, CDR2 SYGVNS. The DNA for the CDR3 is TGTGCCAGCAGTGATCGTGACGGACGGTTGAACACTGAAGCTTTCTTT. It encodes CASSDRDGRLNTEAFF.

This clone has a handful of counts. Here the CDR3 DNA reads TGTGCCAGCAGTGCAGACAGGCCTACTGATGAAGCTTTCTTT. Amino acid sequence: CASSADRPTDEAFF. The rearrangement links TRBV27 to TRBJ1-1, with D perhaps matching TRBD1 (6 bases). CDR1 and CDR2 (germline): MNHEY, SMNVEV (reference sequence). Deletions cut 5 bases from V and 7 bases from J, with 17 bases between. The CDR3 length is 14 residues.

J is TRBJ1-2 and V is TRBV19; a weak D match, TRBD1 (5 bases). V lost 2 bases, J lost 4 bases, and 8 bases lay in between. The CDR3 spans 13 residues. Germline V gene data show CDR1 as LNHDA and CDR2 as SQIVND (reference sequence). CDR3 loop: CASSISGAYGYTF. For the CDR3, the DNA is TGTGCCAGTAGTATAAGCGGGGCCTATGGCTACACCTTC.

The chain employs TRBV12-5 and TRBJ1-4; 9 bases match TRBD1. With 5 bases clipped from V and 8 bases from J, the junction kept 12 bases outside the gene matches. Looked up from germline, CDR1 is LGHNT and CDR2 is FRNRAP. The CDR3 consists of 16 residues. Written as DNA, the CDR3 is TGTGCTAGTGGTACGAACAGGGGGCCCCACTGGGAAAAACTGTTTTTT. Its translation: CASGTNRGPHWEKLFF.

J is TRBJ2-2 and V is TRBV5-1, with 8 bases matching TRBD1. The CDR3 loop spans 15 amino acids. Germline values: CDR1 SGHRS, CDR2 YFSETQ. Trimming removed 4 bases from V and 1 base from J; junction bases left unmatched: 3. CDR3 sequence reads: CASSQGAMNTGELFF. The CDR3, as DNA: TGCGCCAGCAGCCAGGGGGCAATGAACACCGGGGAGCTGTTTTTT.